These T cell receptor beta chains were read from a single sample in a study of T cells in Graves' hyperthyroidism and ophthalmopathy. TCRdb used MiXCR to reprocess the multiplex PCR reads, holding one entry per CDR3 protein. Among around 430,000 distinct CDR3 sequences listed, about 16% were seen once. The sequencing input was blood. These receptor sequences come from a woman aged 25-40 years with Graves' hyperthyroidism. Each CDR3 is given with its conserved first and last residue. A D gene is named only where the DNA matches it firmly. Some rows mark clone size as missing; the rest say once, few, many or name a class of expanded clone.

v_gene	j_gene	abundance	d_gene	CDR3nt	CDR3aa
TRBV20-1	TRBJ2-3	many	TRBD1	TGCAGTGCTAGTTTGGGAGACAGGGACGGCACAGATACGCAGTATTTT	CSASLGDRDGTDTQYF
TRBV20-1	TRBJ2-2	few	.	TGCAGTGCTAGACGGTTCACCACCGGGGAGCTGTTTTTT	CSARRFTTGELFF
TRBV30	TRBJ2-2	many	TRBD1	TGTGCCTGGAATACAGGGGGTAACACCGGGGAGCTGTTTTTT	CAWNTGGNTGELFF
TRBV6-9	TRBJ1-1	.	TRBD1	TGTGCCAGCAGTTACGGCAGGGGGACGAACACTGAAGCTTTCTTT	CASSYGRGTNTEAFF
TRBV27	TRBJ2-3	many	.	TGTGCCAGCAGTTTATGGGACACAAGCACAGATACGCAGTATTTT	CASSLWDTSTDTQYF
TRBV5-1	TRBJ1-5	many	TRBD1	TGCGCCAGCAGCTTGGAGGGACAGGGCGGTCAGCCCCAGCATTTT	CASSLEGQGGQPQHF
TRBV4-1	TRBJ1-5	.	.	TGCGCCAGCAGCCAAGAGGGGGGGGCGCGCAATCAGCCCCAGCATTTT	CASSQEGGARNQPQHF
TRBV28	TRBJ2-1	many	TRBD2	TGTGCCAGCAGTCCATATCGCCAAAGCGGGAGGGCCTCCAATGAGCAGTTCTTC	CASSPYRQSGRASNEQFF
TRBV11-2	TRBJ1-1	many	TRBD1	TGTGCCAGCAGGATAGTCGGGCAGGGGGGTATGAACACTGAAGCTTTCTTT	CASRIVGQGGMNTEAFF
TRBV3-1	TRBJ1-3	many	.	TGTGCCAGCAGCCAAGAGCGCGGAAACACCATATATTTT	CASSQERGNTIYF
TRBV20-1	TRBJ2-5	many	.	TGCAGTGCTAGAGACGGACAACGCGACCAAGAGACCCAGTACTTC	CSARDGQRDQETQYF
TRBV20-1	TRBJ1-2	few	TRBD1	TGCAGTGCTAAAATGACAGGGTTCTATGGCTACACCTTC	CSAKMTGFYGYTF
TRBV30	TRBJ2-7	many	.	TGTGCCTGGTGGCAGGGTAACGAGCAGTACTTC	CAWWQGNEQYF
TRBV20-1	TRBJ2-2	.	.	TGCAGTGCTATAGGACGGTACGGGGAGCTGTTTTTT	CSAIGRYGELFF
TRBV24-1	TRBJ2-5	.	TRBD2	TGTGCCACCAGTGTGAGCAGGGAGGTATTAGCGGGAGGGGCCCAAGAGACCCAGTACTTC	CATSVSREVLAGGAQETQYF
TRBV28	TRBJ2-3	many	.	TGTGCCAGCAGTTTCCAGGACAGAAGAACAGATACGCAGTATTTT	CASSFQDRRTDTQYF
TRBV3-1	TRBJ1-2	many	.	TGTGCCAGCAGCCAAGATTACGGAGGTGGCTACACCTTC	CASSQDYGGGYTF
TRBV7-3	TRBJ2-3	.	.	TGTGCCAGCAGCTTAAATGGCGGGAGCACAGATACGCAGTATTTT	CASSLNGGSTDTQYF
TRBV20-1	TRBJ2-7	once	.	TGCAGTGTCCTATCTGCAATCACCTACGAGCAGTACTTC	CSVLSAITYEQYF
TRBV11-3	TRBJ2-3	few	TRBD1	TGTGCCAGCAGCAACGGACAGGGGGCGACAGATACGCAGTATTTT	CASSNGQGATDTQYF
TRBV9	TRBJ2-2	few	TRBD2	TGTGCCAGCAGCGTAGGAGACGGACTAGCGGGCACCGGGGAGCTGTTTTTT	CASSVGDGLAGTGELFF
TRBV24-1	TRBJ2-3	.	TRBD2	TGTGCCACCCACTCAACGGGACTAGCGGGGGGAGATACGCAGTATTTT	CATHSTGLAGGDTQYF
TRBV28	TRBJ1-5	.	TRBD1	TGTGCCAGCAGTTCGACAGGGGGTATTGATCAGCCCCAGCATTTT	CASSSTGGIDQPQHF
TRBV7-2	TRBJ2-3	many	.	TGTGCCAGCAGCTTAAAAATGCACGTTGGAGATACGCAGTATTTT	CASSLKMHVGDTQYF
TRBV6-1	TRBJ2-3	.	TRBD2	TGTGCCAGCAGTAATACCGGGACTACCACAGATACGCAGTATTTT	CASSNTGTTTDTQYF
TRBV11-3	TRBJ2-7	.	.	TGTGCCAGCAGCTCGGGCGCGGCTTCCTACGAGCAGTACTTC	CASSSGAASYEQYF
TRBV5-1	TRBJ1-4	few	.	TGCGCCAGCAGCCCAATGACATTAGGGTACGAAAAACTGTTTTTT	CASSPMTLGYEKLFF
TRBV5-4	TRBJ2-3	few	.	TGTGCCAGCAGCCATACTACTACTAGCACAGATACGCAGTATTTT	CASSHTTTSTDTQYF
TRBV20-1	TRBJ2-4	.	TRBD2	TGCAGTGCTATACAACTAGCGGATACCAAAAACATTCAGTACTTC	CSAIQLADTKNIQYF
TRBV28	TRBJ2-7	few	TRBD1	TGTGCCAGCAGTTTGGGGGGGACAGGGAGGATCGAGCAGTACTTC	CASSLGGTGRIEQYF
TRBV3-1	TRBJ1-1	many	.	TGTGCCAGCAGCCAAGCAGGGGTTACAGAAGCTTTCTTT	CASSQAGVTEAFF
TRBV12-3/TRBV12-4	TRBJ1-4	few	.	TGTGCCAACAGAAGACAGGTTGCAACTAATGAAAAACTGTTTTTT	CANRRQVATNEKLFF
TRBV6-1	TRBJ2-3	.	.	TGTGCCAGCAGTGAGGTAAACACGGAGACAGATACGCAGTATTTT	CASSEVNTETDTQYF
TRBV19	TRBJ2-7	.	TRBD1	TGTGCCAGTAGACAGGGGTTGAGCTCCTACGAGCAGTACTTC	CASRQGLSSYEQYF
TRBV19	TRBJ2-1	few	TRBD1	TGTGCCAGTAGTTTCCGGGACAGGGAATTATATGAGCAGTTCTTC	CASSFRDRELYEQFF
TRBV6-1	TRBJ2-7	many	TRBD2	TGTGCCAGCAGCTTGGACGGACTAGCGGGAGGCTACGAGCAGTACTTC	CASSLDGLAGGYEQYF
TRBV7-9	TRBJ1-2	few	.	TGTGCCAGCAGCCCAACGACAGTTCCCTATGGCTACACCTTC	CASSPTTVPYGYTF
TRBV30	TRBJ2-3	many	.	TGTGCCTGGAGTGTACGGTGGGGTAGCACAGATACGCAGTATTTT	CAWSVRWGSTDTQYF
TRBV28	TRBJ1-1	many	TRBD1	TGTGCCAGCAGTACCCCGGGACAGGGGGCTTTTAGAGCTTTCTTT	CASSTPGQGAFRAFF
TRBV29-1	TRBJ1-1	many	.	TGCAGCGTTGAAATTCATGGGACGAACACTGAAGCTTTCTTT	CSVEIHGTNTEAFF
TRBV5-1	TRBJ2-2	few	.	TGCGCCAGCAGCCCTCGGGACATAATTAGCACCGGGGAGCTGTTTTTT	CASSPRDIISTGELFF
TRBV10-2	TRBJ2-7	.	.	TGCGCCAGCAGTGACCAGGGGATCTACGAGCAGTACTTC	CASSDQGIYEQYF
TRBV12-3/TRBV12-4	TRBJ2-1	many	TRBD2	TGTGCCAGCATCGATAGCGGGAATACCCTTCCCTACAATGAGCAGTTCTTC	CASIDSGNTLPYNEQFF
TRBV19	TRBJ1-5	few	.	TGTGCCAGTAGTATTAAGAGGGGATCCGATAGCAATCAGCCCCAGCATTTT	CASSIKRGSDSNQPQHF
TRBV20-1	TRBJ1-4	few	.	TGCAGTGCTAGTTCTCCAACTAATGAAAAACTGTTTTTT	CSASSPTNEKLFF
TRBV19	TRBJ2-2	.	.	TGTGCCAGTAGTATAGCCACGGGCACCGGGGAGCTGTTTTTT	CASSIATGTGELFF
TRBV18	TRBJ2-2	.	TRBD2	TGTACCAGCTCAACACTAGCGCCCGCGAACACCGGGGAGCTGTTTTTT	CTSSTLAPANTGELFF
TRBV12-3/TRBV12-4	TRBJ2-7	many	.	TGTGCCAGCAGTTCTAGTGGTGGCCGGGAGCTCTACGAGCAGTACTTC	CASSSSGGRELYEQYF
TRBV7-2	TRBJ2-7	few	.	TGTGCCAGCAGCCAGAGGTGGGACGGGAGCTCCTACGAGCAGTACTTC	CASSQRWDGSSYEQYF
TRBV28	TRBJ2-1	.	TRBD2	TGTGCCAGCACCGAACCGGGACTAGCGATCAATGAGCAGTTCTTC	CASTEPGLAINEQFF
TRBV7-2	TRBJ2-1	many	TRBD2	TGTGCCAGCAGCTTAGGCGGGAGGGGGTATGAGCAGTTCTTC	CASSLGGRGYEQFF
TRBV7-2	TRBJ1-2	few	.	TGTGCCAGCAGCTTAGAGGTAGATAACTATGGCTACACCTTC	CASSLEVDNYGYTF